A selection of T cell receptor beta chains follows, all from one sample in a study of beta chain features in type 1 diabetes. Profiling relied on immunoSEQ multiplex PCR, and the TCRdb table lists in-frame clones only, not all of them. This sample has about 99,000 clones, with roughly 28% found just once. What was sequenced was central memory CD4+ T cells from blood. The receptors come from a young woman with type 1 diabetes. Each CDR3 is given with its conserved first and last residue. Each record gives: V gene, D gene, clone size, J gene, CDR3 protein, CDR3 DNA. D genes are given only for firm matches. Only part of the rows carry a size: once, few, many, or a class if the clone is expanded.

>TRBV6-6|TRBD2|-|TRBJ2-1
CASSYGLADNEQFF
TGTGCCAGCAGTTACGGGCTAGCGGACAATGAGCAGTTCTTC
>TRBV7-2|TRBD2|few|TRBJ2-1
CASSSHASGRANNEQFF
TGTGCCAGCAGCTCCCATGCTAGCGGGAGGGCGAACAATGAGCAGTTCTTC
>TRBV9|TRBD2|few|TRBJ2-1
CASSVTGTSGSNEQFF
TGTGCCAGCAGCGTAACCGGGACTAGCGGGAGTAATGAGCAGTTCTTC
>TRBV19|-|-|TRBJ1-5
CASSAHRVDQPQHF
TGTGCCAGTAGTGCCCACAGGGTAGATCAGCCCCAGCATTTT
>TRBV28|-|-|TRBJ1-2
CASNRPGLYGYTF
TGTGCCAGCAACAGGCCTGGGCTCTATGGCTACACCTTC
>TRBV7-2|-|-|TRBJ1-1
CASSLVTGSGEKAFF
TGTGCCAGCAGCCTGGTGACAGGTTCTGGGGAGAAAGCTTTCTTT
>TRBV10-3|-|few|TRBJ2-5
CAISEAAGTQYF
TGTGCCATCAGTGAAGCCGCAGGGACCCAGTACTTC
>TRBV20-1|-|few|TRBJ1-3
CSARTGNTIYF
TGCAGTGCTAGGACAGGAAACACCATATATTTT
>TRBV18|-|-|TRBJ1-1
CASSPSSGMNTEAFF
TGTGCCAGCTCACCAAGCTCGGGGATGAACACTGAAGCTTTCTTT
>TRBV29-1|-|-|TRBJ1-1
CSVERYLNTEAFF
TGCAGCGTTGAACGGTACTTGAACACTGAAGCTTTCTTT
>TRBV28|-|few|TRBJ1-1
CASSPPVGMNTEAFF
TGTGCCAGCAGCCCCCCGGTCGGGATGAACACTGAAGCTTTCTTT
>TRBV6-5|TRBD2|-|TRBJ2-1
CASSYSGLVGYEQFF
TGTGCCAGCAGTTACTCGGGACTAGTTGGATATGAGCAGTTCTTC
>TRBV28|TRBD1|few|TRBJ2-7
CASAGPGQGDEQYF
TGTGCCAGTGCCGGCCCGGGACAGGGGGACGAGCAGTACTTC
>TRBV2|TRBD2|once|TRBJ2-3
CASSVRAGGADTQYF
TGTGCCAGCAGTGTAAGAGCGGGAGGGGCAGATACGCAGTATTTT
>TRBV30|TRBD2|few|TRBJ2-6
CAWRDSGRARFFSGANVLTF
TGTGCCTGGAGGGATAGCGGGAGGGCCAGATTTTTCTCTGGGGCCAACGTCCTGACTTTC
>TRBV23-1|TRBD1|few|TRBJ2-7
CASSRPTGVYEQYF
TGCGCCAGCAGCCGACCCACAGGGGTCTACGAGCAGTACTTC
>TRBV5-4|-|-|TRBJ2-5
CASTYQETQYF
TGTGCCAGCACCTACCAAGAGACCCAGTACTTC
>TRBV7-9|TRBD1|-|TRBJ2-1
CASSSQGEGARYNEQFF
TGTGCCAGCAGCTCCCAAGGTGAGGGGGCGCGGTACAATGAGCAGTTCTTC
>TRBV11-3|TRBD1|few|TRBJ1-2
CASSPTGDRVPSYGYTF
TGTGCCAGCAGCCCGACGGGGGACAGGGTTCCCTCCTATGGCTACACCTTC
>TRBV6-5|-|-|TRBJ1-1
CASSYGRQGEAFF
TGTGCCAGCAGTTATGGACGCCAGGGTGAAGCTTTCTTT
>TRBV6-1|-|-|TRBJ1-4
CASRSGDVDEKLFF
TGTGCCAGCAGGTCAGGGGACGTCGATGAAAAACTGTTTTTT
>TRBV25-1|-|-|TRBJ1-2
CASSESFQGNYGYTF
TGTGCCAGCAGTGAATCCTTCCAGGGAAACTATGGCTACACCTTC